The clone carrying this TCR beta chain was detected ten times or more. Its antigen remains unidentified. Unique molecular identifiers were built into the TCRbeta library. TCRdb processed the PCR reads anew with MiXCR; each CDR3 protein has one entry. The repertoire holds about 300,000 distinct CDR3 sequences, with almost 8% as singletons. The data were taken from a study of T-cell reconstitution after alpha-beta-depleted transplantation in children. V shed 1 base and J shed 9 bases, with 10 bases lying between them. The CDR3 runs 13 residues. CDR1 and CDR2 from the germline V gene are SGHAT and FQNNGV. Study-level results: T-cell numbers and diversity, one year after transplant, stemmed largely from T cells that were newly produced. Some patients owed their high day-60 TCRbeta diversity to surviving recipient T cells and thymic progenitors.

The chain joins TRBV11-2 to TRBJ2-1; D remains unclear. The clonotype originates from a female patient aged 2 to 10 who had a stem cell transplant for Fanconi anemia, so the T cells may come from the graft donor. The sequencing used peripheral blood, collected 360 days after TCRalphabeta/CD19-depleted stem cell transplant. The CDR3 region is CASSLGYLGEQFF. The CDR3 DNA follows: TGTGCCAGCAGCTTAGGCTATCTCGGTGAGCAGTTCTTC.